Listed below are T cell receptor beta chains from one sample, sequenced in a study of blood T cell repertoires in COVID-19. Produced via immunoSEQ multiplex PCR; TCRdb's table is partial and in-frame only. The sample consists of 120,000 or so clones, roughly 88% of them appearing once. The sample taken for sequencing was peripheral blood. The source of these receptors is a man aged 45 to 65 with acute or convalescent COVID-19. The CDR3 runs from the conserved cysteine through the conserved F or W. Fields, in order: clone size, J gene, V gene, CDR3 protein. Clone size appears in some rows only: once, few, many, or a class for an expanded clone.

NA,TRBJ2-5,TRBV21-1,CASSKAREVRETQYF
NA,TRBJ1-1,TRBV18,CASSPLTGQAFF
once,TRBJ2-3,TRBV5-6,CASSFGGDTQYF
NA,TRBJ1-1,TRBV6-2/TRBV6-3,CASSSGHLNTEAFF
once,TRBJ1-2,TRBV30,CAWSVNEDIYGYTF
once,TRBJ1-1,TRBV28,CASSLSQGQGGKAFF
NA,TRBJ1-5,TRBV18,CASSPQVARTGGSPQHF
NA,TRBJ2-3,TRBV5-1,CASSLDRVGDTQYF
NA,TRBJ1-5,TRBV9,CASSGEGSGGQPQHF
NA,TRBJ1-1,TRBV13,CASSAGTEMNTEAFF
NA,TRBJ2-7,TRBV12-3/TRBV12-4,CASTPFYEQYF
NA,TRBJ1-5,TRBV4-1,CASSREAGSNQPQHF
NA,TRBJ1-1,TRBV2,CADRTGNWNTEAFF
NA,TRBJ2-1,TRBV5-4,CASSSDFNNEQFF
NA,TRBJ2-4,TRBV5-6,CASSLVRVGAKNIQYF
NA,TRBJ2-6,TRBV5-4,CASSLKPGASGANVLTF
NA,TRBJ1-1,TRBV7-7,CASSTGLNTEAFF
NA,TRBJ2-3,TRBV27,CASRASRGVGPLSPQYF
once,TRBJ1-1,TRBV6-2/TRBV6-3,CASSRQNTEAFF
NA,TRBJ2-3,TRBV19,CASSIGAVATDTQYF
NA,TRBJ1-4,TRBV21-1,CASSKDDRDCEKLFF
NA,TRBJ2-3,TRBV5-6,CASSLRAGESDTQYF
NA,TRBJ1-6,TRBV27,CASSSIQGRYSPLHF
NA,TRBJ2-2,TRBV21-1,CASSKKPPASGSAGELFF
NA,TRBJ1-2,TRBV30,CAWIQVYPGYGYTF
NA,TRBJ1-6,TRBV6-1,CASSESWSPNSPLHF
NA,TRBJ2-5,TRBV5-1,CASTPSPTNQETQYF
NA,TRBJ2-7,TRBV7-2,CASSFGTLMGEQYF
NA,TRBJ1-6,TRBV6-6,CASSNPGQGSLPLHF